Listed below are T cell receptor beta chains from one sample, sequenced in a study of PD-L1 blockade in urothelial cancer. The data were produced by immunoSEQ multiplex PCR, yet TCRdb's version contains in-frame clones alone and is incomplete. The profile shows 45,000 to 60,000 clones, 85% to 90% of them singletons. The sequences come from PBMCs, collected around atezolizumab (anti-PD-L1) treatment. These receptors were taken from a man aged 55 to 70 with urothelial cancer. The CDR3 runs from the conserved cysteine through the conserved F or W. D genes are given only for firm matches. Expanded clones are given a class, and other clones once, few, many or no size at all.

D	V	size	J	CDR3	DNA
TRBD1	TRBV7-2	NA	TRBJ2-1	CASSSRGQGSYNEQFF	TGTGCCAGCAGCTCGCGAGGACAGGGATCCTACAATGAGCAGTTCTTC
TRBD2	TRBV6-1	NA	TRBJ2-1	CASSEGGGGRNEQFF	TGTGCCAGCAGTGAAGGTGGGGGGGGAAGGAATGAGCAGTTCTTC
TRBD1	TRBV12-5	once	TRBJ2-1	CASGTGTYNEQFF	TGTGCTAGTGGGACAGGGACCTACAATGAGCAGTTCTTC
TRBD1	TRBV11-2	NA	TRBJ2-7	CASSIDRGLEQYF	TGTGCCAGCAGTATAGACAGGGGGCTGGAGCAGTACTTC
NA	TRBV6-5	NA	TRBJ2-1	CASQALRDGANEQFF	TGTGCCAGCCAAGCGCTGCGGGACGGGGCCAATGAGCAGTTCTTC
NA	TRBV18	once	TRBJ2-7	CASSADKEQYF	TGTGCCAGCTCAGCCGACAAGGAGCAGTACTTC
TRBD1	TRBV10-3	NA	TRBJ1-3	CAIRQGQDTIYF	TGTGCCATAAGACAGGGTCAGGACACCATATATTTT
TRBD2	TRBV5-1	NA	TRBJ2-1	CASSGGTSGRAQYNEQFF	TGCGCCAGCAGCGGAGGGACTAGCGGGAGGGCCCAGTACAATGAGCAGTTCTTC
TRBD2	TRBV5-1	NA	TRBJ2-5	CASSFLAGGGETQYF	TGCGCCAGCAGCTTTCTAGCGGGGGGAGGAGAGACCCAGTACTTC
NA	TRBV6-1	NA	TRBJ2-1	CATPGVSSYNEQFF	TGTGCCACCCCGGGGGTGAGCTCCTACAATGAGCAGTTCTTC
TRBD1	TRBV7-8	NA	TRBJ1-5	CASSLYRDRGNNQPQHF	TGTGCCAGCAGCTTGTACCGGGACAGGGGAAACAATCAGCCCCAGCATTTT
NA	TRBV2	NA	TRBJ2-7	CASSPGYSKHYEQYF	TGTGCCAGCAGCCCAGGTTACAGTAAACACTACGAGCAGTACTTC
TRBD1	TRBV25-1	NA	TRBJ2-2	CASRAPTGAGTGELFF	TGTGCCAGCAGGGCCCCTACAGGGGCGGGCACCGGGGAGCTGTTTTTT
NA	TRBV28	NA	TRBJ2-2	CASTLTSGRLIYTGELFF	TGTGCCAGCACCTTAACTTCGGGGAGGTTAATCTACACCGGGGAGCTGTTTTTT
TRBD1	TRBV11-2	NA	TRBJ1-2	CASSSPSGTGGAGYGYTF	TGTGCCAGCAGCTCCCCTTCCGGGACAGGGGGCGCGGGCTATGGCTACACCTTC
TRBD1	TRBV13	NA	TRBJ2-5	CASSRVPGQGMETQYF	TGTGCCAGCAGCAGAGTACCGGGACAGGGAATGGAGACCCAGTACTTC
NA	TRBV4-2	NA	TRBJ2-7	CASSQEASYPYEQYF	TGTGCCAGCAGCCAAGAGGCCAGTTACCCCTACGAGCAGTACTTC
TRBD1	TRBV7-9	once	TRBJ2-7	CASSAYGQGNEQYF	TGTGCCAGCAGCGCTTATGGACAGGGAAACGAGCAGTACTTC
TRBD2	TRBV4-1	NA	TRBJ2-5	CASSQDGTSGGETQYF	TGCGCCAGCAGCCAAGATGGGACTAGCGGGGGAGAGACCCAGTACTTC
NA	TRBV6-6	NA	TRBJ2-7	CASRDRAGVTYEQYF	TGTGCCAGCAGGGACAGGGCGGGGGTAACCTACGAGCAGTACTTC